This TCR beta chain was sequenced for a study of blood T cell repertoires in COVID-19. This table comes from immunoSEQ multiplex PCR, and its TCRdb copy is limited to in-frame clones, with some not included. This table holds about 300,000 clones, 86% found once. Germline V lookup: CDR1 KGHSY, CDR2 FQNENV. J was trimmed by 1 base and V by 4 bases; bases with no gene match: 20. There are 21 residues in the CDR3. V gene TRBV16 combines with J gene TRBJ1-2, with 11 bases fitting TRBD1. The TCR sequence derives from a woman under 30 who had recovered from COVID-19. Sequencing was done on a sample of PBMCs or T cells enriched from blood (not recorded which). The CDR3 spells CASSRLRDRGGLMELNYGYTF. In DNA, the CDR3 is TGTGCCAGCAGCCGCCTAAGGGACAGGGGGGGTCTAATGGAACTTAACTATGGCTACACCTTC.